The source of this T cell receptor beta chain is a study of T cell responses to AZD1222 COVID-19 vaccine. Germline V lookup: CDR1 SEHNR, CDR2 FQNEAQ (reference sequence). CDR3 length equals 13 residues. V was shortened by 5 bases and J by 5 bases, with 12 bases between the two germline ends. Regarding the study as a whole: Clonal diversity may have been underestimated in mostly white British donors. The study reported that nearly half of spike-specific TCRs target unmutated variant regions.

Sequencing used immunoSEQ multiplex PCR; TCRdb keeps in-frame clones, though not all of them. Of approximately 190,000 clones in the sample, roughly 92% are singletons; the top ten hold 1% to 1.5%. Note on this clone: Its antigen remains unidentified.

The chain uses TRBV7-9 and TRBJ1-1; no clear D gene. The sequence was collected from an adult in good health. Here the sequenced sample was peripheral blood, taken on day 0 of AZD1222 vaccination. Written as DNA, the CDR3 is TGTGCCAGCAGCACCGGGGTGGGGACTGAAGCTTTCTTT. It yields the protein CASSTGVGTEAFF.